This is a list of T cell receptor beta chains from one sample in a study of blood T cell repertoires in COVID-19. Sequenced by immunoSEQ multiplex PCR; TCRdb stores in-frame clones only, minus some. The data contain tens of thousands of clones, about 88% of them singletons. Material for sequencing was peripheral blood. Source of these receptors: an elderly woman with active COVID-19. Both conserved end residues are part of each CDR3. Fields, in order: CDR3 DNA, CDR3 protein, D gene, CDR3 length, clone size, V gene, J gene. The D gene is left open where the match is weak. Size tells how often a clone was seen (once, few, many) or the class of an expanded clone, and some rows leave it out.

cdr3_nt: TGTGCCAGTAGTCTGGGGGGTGGGAGAGGCAAAAACATTCAGTACTTC
cdr3_aa: CASSLGGGRGKNIQYF
d_call: NA
cdr3_length: 16
clone_size: NA
v_call: TRBV19
j_call: TRBJ2-4

cdr3_nt: TGTGCCAGCAGCTTGATGCGTGACAATGAGCAGTTCTTC
cdr3_aa: CASSLMRDNEQFF
d_call: NA
cdr3_length: 13
clone_size: NA
v_call: TRBV5-4
j_call: TRBJ2-1

cdr3_nt: TGTGCCAGTAGTGCGTACAGGGGCGATCAGCCCCAGCATTTT
cdr3_aa: CASSAYRGDQPQHF
d_call: TRBD1
cdr3_length: 14
clone_size: few
v_call: TRBV19
j_call: TRBJ1-5

cdr3_nt: TGTGCCAGCAGTCAGAGGACTAGCGGAGGCACAGATACGCAGTATTTT
cdr3_aa: CASSQRTSGGTDTQYF
d_call: TRBD2
cdr3_length: 16
clone_size: NA
v_call: TRBV27
j_call: TRBJ2-3

cdr3_nt: TGTGCCAGCAGGCCTCCGGCAGGGAGGAATCAGCCCCAGCATTTT
cdr3_aa: CASRPPAGRNQPQHF
d_call: NA
cdr3_length: 15
clone_size: once
v_call: TRBV28
j_call: TRBJ1-5

cdr3_nt: TGTGCCAGCAGCCCCCGGGGACTAGCGGGATTCGGGGGCCAAGAGACCCAGTACTTC
cdr3_aa: CASSPRGLAGFGGQETQYF
d_call: TRBD2
cdr3_length: 19
clone_size: once
v_call: TRBV9
j_call: TRBJ2-5

cdr3_nt: TGTGCCAGTAGTATAAAGCCGGGCGGGATATCTGGAAACACCATATATTTT
cdr3_aa: CASSIKPGGISGNTIYF
d_call: NA
cdr3_length: 17
clone_size: few
v_call: TRBV19
j_call: TRBJ1-3

cdr3_nt: TGTGCCAGCTCACCCGACAGGGGGAACACCATATATTTT
cdr3_aa: CASSPDRGNTIYF
d_call: TRBD1
cdr3_length: 13
clone_size: once
v_call: TRBV18
j_call: TRBJ1-3

cdr3_nt: TGCAGCGCCGACCGGGACAGGGACGGCTATGGCTACACCTTC
cdr3_aa: CSADRDRDGYGYTF
d_call: TRBD1
cdr3_length: 14
clone_size: once
v_call: TRBV29-1
j_call: TRBJ1-2

cdr3_nt: TGTGCCACCAGCAGAGACGGGGTAGTCCAGTATGGCTACACCTTC
cdr3_aa: CATSRDGVVQYGYTF
d_call: NA
cdr3_length: 15
clone_size: NA
v_call: TRBV15
j_call: TRBJ1-2

cdr3_nt: TGTGCCAGCAGCCTCCGGGACAGACAAGAGACCCAGTACTTC
cdr3_aa: CASSLRDRQETQYF
d_call: TRBD1
cdr3_length: 14
clone_size: NA
v_call: TRBV3-1/TRBV3-2
j_call: TRBJ2-5

cdr3_nt: TGTGCCAGCAGCTTAAACGGCAGGGGTGCCTCAGATACGCAGTATTTT
cdr3_aa: CASSLNGRGASDTQYF
d_call: NA
cdr3_length: 16
clone_size: NA
v_call: TRBV7-2
j_call: TRBJ2-3

cdr3_nt: TGTGCCAGCAGCCAAGATTACAGGGTGTTGGGGGGGGCCAACGTCCTGACTTTC
cdr3_aa: CASSQDYRVLGGANVLTF
d_call: NA
cdr3_length: 18
clone_size: NA
v_call: TRBV4-2
j_call: TRBJ2-6

cdr3_nt: TGCGCCAGCAGCTTGGGACAGTGGGTTAGGAATGAGCAGTTCTTC
cdr3_aa: CASSLGQWVRNEQFF
d_call: NA
cdr3_length: 15
clone_size: NA
v_call: TRBV5-1
j_call: TRBJ2-1

cdr3_nt: TGTGCCAGCAGCTTGTTGCGGGGGAATGAGCAGTTCTTC
cdr3_aa: CASSLLRGNEQFF
d_call: TRBD2
cdr3_length: 13
clone_size: NA
v_call: TRBV5-6
j_call: TRBJ2-1

cdr3_nt: TGTGCCAGCAGTTCCCTTAGCGGGAGTTTGGGCAATGAGCAGTTCTTC
cdr3_aa: CASSSLSGSLGNEQFF
d_call: TRBD2
cdr3_length: 16
clone_size: once
v_call: TRBV28
j_call: TRBJ2-1

cdr3_nt: TGTGCCAGCAGTCTTCGGGACAGGTCGGCCGCTTTCTTT
cdr3_aa: CASSLRDRSAAFF
d_call: TRBD1
cdr3_length: 13
clone_size: once
v_call: TRBV6-5
j_call: TRBJ1-1

cdr3_nt: TGTGCCAGCAGTCGACAGTTCAACCAAGAGACCCAGTACTTC
cdr3_aa: CASSRQFNQETQYF
d_call: NA
cdr3_length: 14
clone_size: NA
v_call: TRBV27
j_call: TRBJ2-5

cdr3_nt: TGTGCCAGCGTGAGGGTAGCGGGAGCGAGAGAGCAGTACTTC
cdr3_aa: CASVRVAGAREQYF
d_call: TRBD2
cdr3_length: 14
clone_size: NA
v_call: TRBV2
j_call: TRBJ2-7

cdr3_nt: TGTGCCAGTAGTCCGTCGATTAGCGGGGGCCGTGGTGTAAACACCGGGGAGCTGTTTTTT
cdr3_aa: CASSPSISGGRGVNTGELFF
d_call: TRBD2
cdr3_length: 20
clone_size: once
v_call: TRBV19
j_call: TRBJ2-2

cdr3_nt: TGTGCCAGCAGCCCAAATCCTCCGCTGCGAGCTGGGGCCAACGTCCTGACTTTC
cdr3_aa: CASSPNPPLRAGANVLTF
d_call: NA
cdr3_length: 18
clone_size: once
v_call: TRBV7-8
j_call: TRBJ2-6

cdr3_nt: TGTGCCAGCAGTGAGGGCGGGACGGACACTGAAGCTTTCTTT
cdr3_aa: CASSEGGTDTEAFF
d_call: NA
cdr3_length: 14
clone_size: NA
v_call: TRBV2
j_call: TRBJ1-1

cdr3_nt: TGCAGTGTAAAACTAGACGATGAGCAGTTCTTC
cdr3_aa: CSVKLDDEQFF
d_call: NA
cdr3_length: 11
clone_size: NA
v_call: TRBV20-1
j_call: TRBJ2-1

cdr3_nt: TGTGCCAGCAGCCCCAACAGGGGGAACACTGAAGCTTTCTTT
cdr3_aa: CASSPNRGNTEAFF
d_call: TRBD1
cdr3_length: 14
clone_size: NA
v_call: TRBV7-3
j_call: TRBJ1-1

cdr3_nt: TGTGCCAGCTCCGAAAGGGGTTACGAGCAGTACTTC
cdr3_aa: CASSERGYEQYF
d_call: NA
cdr3_length: 12
clone_size: NA
v_call: TRBV18
j_call: TRBJ2-7

cdr3_nt: TGCGCCAGCAGCCAAAATACAGGGGCTTATAATTCACCCCTCCACTTT
cdr3_aa: CASSQNTGAYNSPLHF
d_call: TRBD1
cdr3_length: 16
clone_size: once
v_call: TRBV4-3
j_call: TRBJ1-6

cdr3_nt: TGTGCCAGCAGCACCACGACAGGGTCTAACTATGGCTACACCTTC
cdr3_aa: CASSTTTGSNYGYTF
d_call: TRBD1
cdr3_length: 15
clone_size: NA
v_call: TRBV9
j_call: TRBJ1-2

cdr3_nt: TGTGCCAGCAGCTTATTAAGGGGCGACACCGGGGAGCTGTTTTTT
cdr3_aa: CASSLLRGDTGELFF
d_call: NA
cdr3_length: 15
clone_size: once
v_call: TRBV11-3
j_call: TRBJ2-2

cdr3_nt: TGTGCCAGCAATGACCTACAAGCGGGAGTCCAAGAGACCCAGTACTTC
cdr3_aa: CASNDLQAGVQETQYF
d_call: TRBD2
cdr3_length: 16
clone_size: NA
v_call: TRBV2
j_call: TRBJ2-5

cdr3_nt: TGTGCCAGCAATGCTCGGCAGCGGGAAAATGAGCAGTTCTTC
cdr3_aa: CASNARQRENEQFF
d_call: TRBD2
cdr3_length: 14
clone_size: NA
v_call: TRBV2
j_call: TRBJ2-1

cdr3_nt: TGTGCCAGCAGCCGACAGGGGTCGGGGACCGGGGAGCTGTTTTTT
cdr3_aa: CASSRQGSGTGELFF
d_call: TRBD1
cdr3_length: 15
clone_size: NA
v_call: TRBV11-2
j_call: TRBJ2-2

cdr3_nt: TGTGCCAGCAGCTTGATGGAGTACGGGGAGCTGTTTTTT
cdr3_aa: CASSLMEYGELFF
d_call: NA
cdr3_length: 13
clone_size: NA
v_call: TRBV7-9
j_call: TRBJ2-2

cdr3_nt: TGTGCCAGCAGCCCCGGGGGGCCGAGCACAGATACGCAGTATTTT
cdr3_aa: CASSPGGPSTDTQYF
d_call: NA
cdr3_length: 15
clone_size: NA
v_call: TRBV7-2
j_call: TRBJ2-3

cdr3_nt: TGTGCCAGCAGCTTTGCAGGGAGGGGCACCGGGGAGCTGTTTTTT
cdr3_aa: CASSFAGRGTGELFF
d_call: TRBD2
cdr3_length: 15
clone_size: NA
v_call: TRBV7-2
j_call: TRBJ2-2

cdr3_nt: TGCGCCAGCAGCTTGACAGGAGCTAATGAAAAACTGTTTTTT
cdr3_aa: CASSLTGANEKLFF
d_call: NA
cdr3_length: 14
clone_size: NA
v_call: TRBV5-1
j_call: TRBJ1-4

cdr3_nt: TGTGCCAGCAGTCGTCGCGGGGGCCTTAGCTACGAGCAGTACTTC
cdr3_aa: CASSRRGGLSYEQYF
d_call: NA
cdr3_length: 15
clone_size: NA
v_call: TRBV28
j_call: TRBJ2-7

cdr3_nt: TGTGCCAGCAGCCCCCCCGAGGACGAGCAGTACTTC
cdr3_aa: CASSPPEDEQYF
d_call: NA
cdr3_length: 12
clone_size: NA
v_call: TRBV9
j_call: TRBJ2-7

cdr3_nt: TGTGCCATCCCGGGACAGGGGCATGAGCAGTTCTTC
cdr3_aa: CAIPGQGHEQFF
d_call: TRBD1
cdr3_length: 12
clone_size: NA
v_call: TRBV7-9
j_call: TRBJ2-1

cdr3_nt: TGTGCCAGCAGCATCGGGACAGCGAGCTCCTACAATGAGCAGTTCTTC
cdr3_aa: CASSIGTASSYNEQFF
d_call: TRBD1
cdr3_length: 16
clone_size: NA
v_call: TRBV11-2
j_call: TRBJ2-1

cdr3_nt: TGTGCCAGCAGCTCTGTGGCCTCCGGGGGACAGTTTAACTATGGCTACACCTTC
cdr3_aa: CASSSVASGGQFNYGYTF
d_call: TRBD1
cdr3_length: 18
clone_size: NA
v_call: TRBV5-6
j_call: TRBJ1-2

cdr3_nt: TGTGCCACCAGCAGAGAGGGCAGGGGGCTCGCCGGGGAGCTGTTTTTT
cdr3_aa: CATSREGRGLAGELFF
d_call: TRBD1
cdr3_length: 16
clone_size: once
v_call: TRBV15
j_call: TRBJ2-2

cdr3_nt: TGTGCCAGCAGCTTACAGGGGGGCTACACCTTC
cdr3_aa: CASSLQGGYTF
d_call: NA
cdr3_length: 11
clone_size: NA
v_call: TRBV7-9
j_call: TRBJ1-2

cdr3_nt: TGTGCCAGCAGCCCGTACGGGAGATCGACCTACGAGCAGTACTTC
cdr3_aa: CASSPYGRSTYEQYF
d_call: NA
cdr3_length: 15
clone_size: NA
v_call: TRBV7-9
j_call: TRBJ2-7

cdr3_nt: TGTGCCAGCGCCACACAGGGGAGCATTCAGTACTTC
cdr3_aa: CASATQGSIQYF
d_call: TRBD1
cdr3_length: 12
clone_size: NA
v_call: TRBV19
j_call: TRBJ2-4

cdr3_nt: TGCAGTGCCGGAGGGCCCCCCGGGCAGTTCTTC
cdr3_aa: CSAGGPPGQFF
d_call: NA
cdr3_length: 11
clone_size: NA
v_call: TRBV20-1
j_call: TRBJ2-1

cdr3_nt: TGTGCCAGCTCAACTCGAGAGACAGGTACAAATCAGCCCCAGCATTTT
cdr3_aa: CASSTRETGTNQPQHF
d_call: NA
cdr3_length: 16
clone_size: NA
v_call: TRBV18
j_call: TRBJ1-5

cdr3_nt: TGTGCCAGCAGCTCGGACTATTCGATGAACACTGAAGCTTTCTTT
cdr3_aa: CASSSDYSMNTEAFF
d_call: NA
cdr3_length: 15
clone_size: NA
v_call: TRBV7-2
j_call: TRBJ1-1

cdr3_nt: TGTGCCAGCAGCCCCATCTTCGCGGGAGGTTACATGAGTGAGCAGTTCTTC
cdr3_aa: CASSPIFAGGYMSEQFF
d_call: TRBD2
cdr3_length: 17
clone_size: NA
v_call: TRBV9
j_call: TRBJ2-1

cdr3_nt: TGTGCCAGCAGGTTGGGAGGAGCAGATACGCAGTATTTT
cdr3_aa: CASRLGGADTQYF
d_call: NA
cdr3_length: 13
clone_size: NA
v_call: TRBV12-3/TRBV12-4
j_call: TRBJ2-3

cdr3_nt: TGCAGCGTTAGGAGGGCAGGGTACGAGCAGTACTTC
cdr3_aa: CSVRRAGYEQYF
d_call: NA
cdr3_length: 12
clone_size: NA
v_call: TRBV29-1
j_call: TRBJ2-7

cdr3_nt: TGCAGTGCTTCTAACACAGGGGGGCAGTTCTTC
cdr3_aa: CSASNTGGQFF
d_call: TRBD1
cdr3_length: 11
clone_size: NA
v_call: TRBV20-1
j_call: TRBJ2-1

cdr3_nt: TGCAGCGCCCAAGGGGGCGGCCTTAGGAATGAGCAGTTCTTC
cdr3_aa: CSAQGGGLRNEQFF
d_call: TRBD1
cdr3_length: 14
clone_size: NA
v_call: TRBV29-1
j_call: TRBJ2-1

cdr3_nt: TGTGCCACCAGCACCAGACGCGGAGCTAACTATGGCTACACCTTC
cdr3_aa: CATSTRRGANYGYTF
d_call: NA
cdr3_length: 15
clone_size: NA
v_call: TRBV15
j_call: TRBJ1-2